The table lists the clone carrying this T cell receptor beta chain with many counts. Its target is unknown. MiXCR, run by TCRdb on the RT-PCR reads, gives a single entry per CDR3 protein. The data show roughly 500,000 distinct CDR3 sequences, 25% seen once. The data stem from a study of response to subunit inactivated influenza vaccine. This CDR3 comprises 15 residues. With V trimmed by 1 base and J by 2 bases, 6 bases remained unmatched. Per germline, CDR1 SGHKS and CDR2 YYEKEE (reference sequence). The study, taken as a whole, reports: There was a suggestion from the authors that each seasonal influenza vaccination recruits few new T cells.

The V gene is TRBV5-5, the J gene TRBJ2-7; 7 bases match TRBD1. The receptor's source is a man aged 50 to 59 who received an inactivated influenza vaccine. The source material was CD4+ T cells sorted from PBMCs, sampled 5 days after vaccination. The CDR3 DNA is TGTGCCAGCAGCTTGCCGGGACAGCAAGCCTACGAGCAGTACTTC. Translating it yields CASSLPGQQAYEQYF.